These 19 T cell receptor beta chains were all obtained from the same sample, sequenced in a study of neoadjuvant anti-PD-1 for oral cavity cancer. Assay: immunoSEQ multiplex PCR; the TCRdb copy retains only in-frame clones and omits some. Of about 6,700 clones in the sample, less than 50% are singletons; the top ten hold roughly 30%. Sample: tumor tissue, taken before nivolumab (anti-PD-1) treatment. The receptor set was obtained from a person aged 40 to 85 with oral cavity squamous cell carcinoma.

The rearrangement links TRBV30 to TRBJ1-2; no clear D. Between the trimmed V and J ends, which lost 3 bases and 8 bases, there was a span of 10 bases. The CDR3 spans 11 residues. CDR1 is GTSNPN, CDR2 SVGIG, per germline (reference sequence). This CDR3 is CAWRMGKGYTF. In DNA form, the CDR3 reads TGTGCCTGGAGGATGGGTAAGGGCTACACCTTC.

The J gene is TRBJ2-7, the V gene TRBV19; D is uncertain. V lost 5 bases to trimming and J lost 0 bases, with 14 bases between them. Germline CDR1 and CDR2: LNHDA and SQIVND (reference sequence). The CDR3 runs 15 residues. The CDR3 DNA reads TGTGCCAGTAGTTTAACGAACGGTTACTCCTACGAGCAGTACTTC. It encodes CASSLTNGYSYEQYF. Variable domain in full (rest from reference TRBV19 and TRBJ2-7): DGGITQSPKYLFRKEGQNVTLSCEQNLNHDAMYWYRQDPGQGLRLIYYSQIVNDFQKGDIAEGYSVSREKKESFPLTVTSAQKNPTAFYLCASSLTNGYSYEQYFGPGTRLTVT.

This chain uses TRBV19 with TRBJ1-5; perhaps TRBD1 as D (6 bases). CDR1 and CDR2 from the germline V gene are LNHDA and SQIVND (reference sequence). V lost 7 bases and J 9 bases, leaving 22 bases between the germline ends. The CDR3 totals 15 residues. CDR3 amino acids: CASKGGSGRVLPQHF. The DNA of the CDR3 is TGTGCCAGTAAGGGGGGTTCGGGGCGTGTGTTGCCCCAGCATTTT.

This rearrangement joins TRBV6-1 to TRBJ2-7, with D possibly TRBD2 on 6 matching bases. This CDR3 has 13 residues. Germline values: CDR1 MNHNS, CDR2 SASEGT. Trimming took 7 bases from V and 2 from J, leaving 12 bases between them. In DNA form, the CDR3 reads TGTGCCAGCAAGGAGGGAGTCGCCTACGAGCAGTACTTC. Amino acids: CASKEGVAYEQYF.

The chain links TRBV19 to TRBJ1-2; D may be TRBD1 (6 bases). CDR3 size: 18 residues. CDR1 and CDR2 (germline): LNHDA, SQIVND (reference sequence). V lost 5 bases and J 4 bases, leaving 26 bases between the germline ends. In DNA form, the CDR3 reads TGTGCCAGTAGTGGACTTCCAGGGGACTCGACTGTATTCTATGGCTACACCTTC. Its protein product is CASSGLPGDSTVFYGYTF.

V is TRBV18 and J is TRBJ2-5, with 8 bases aligning to TRBD1. The CDR3 has 15 residues. J lost 1 base, V lost 4 bases, and 5 bases had no gene match. Per germline, CDR1 KGHSH and CDR2 LQKENI. CDR3 amino acids: CASSRRTGLQETQYF. CDR3 nucleotides: TGTGCCAGCTCACGGAGGACAGGGCTCCAAGAGACCCAGTACTTC.

The chain employs TRBV10-3 and TRBJ2-3; tentatively, D is TRBD1 (6 bases). Trimming pared 1 base from V and 3 bases from J, leaving 20 bases between. The CDR3 covers 18 residues. Germline V CDR1 and CDR2: ENHRY, SYGVKD. The CDR3 DNA is TGTGCCATCAGTGAGTTGGACAGTTTAGGGTTTGGGACAGATACGCAGTATTTT. Translated: CAISELDSLGFGTDTQYF.

This clone showed up just a few times. The V and J genes are TRBV10-1 and TRBJ1-6; tentative D call: TRBD1 (5 bases). The germline V and J ends were trimmed by 0 bases and 7 bases, with 7 bases remaining between them. Germline lookup yields CDR1 WNHNN and CDR2 SYGVQD (reference sequence). The CDR3 totals 14 residues. CDR3 residues: CASSESGENSPLHF. CDR3 sequence (DNA): TGCGCCAGCAGTGAGTCAGGGGAAAATTCACCCCTCCACTTT.

CDR3 protein: CSSHSGQTEAFF. The DNA for the CDR3 is TGCAGCTCACATTCGGGTCAGACTGAAGCTTTCTTT. The chain couples TRBV29-1 to TRBJ1-1; D gene uncertain. Germline V gene data show CDR1 as SQVTM and CDR2 as ANQGSEA. V was cut by 8 bases and J by 5 bases, with 15 bases left in between. The CDR3 extends over 12 amino acids. The full variable domain, rest sourced from reference TRBV29-1 and TRBJ1-1, is SAVISQKPSRDICQRGTSLTIQCQVDSQVTMMFWYRQQPGQSLTLIATANQGSEATYESGFVIDKFPISRPNLTFSTLTVSNMSPEDSSIYLCSSHSGQTEAFFGQGTRLTVV.

The chain's CDR3 is CASSRRAPYNEQFF. In nucleotides, the CDR3 is TGTGCCAGCAGCAGGCGGGCCCCCTACAATGAGCAGTTCTTC. The chain joins TRBV5-5 to TRBJ2-1; possible D gene TRBD2, 5 bases. Germline V gene lookup returns CDR1 SGHKS and CDR2 YYEKEE (reference sequence). With 4 bases removed from V and 2 bases from J, the gap between germline ends came to 10 bases. The CDR3 is made up of 14 amino acids. Supplemented by reference TRBV5-5 and TRBJ2-1, the full variable domain reads DAGVTQSPTHLIKTRGQQVTLRCSPISGHKSVSWYQQVLGQGPQFIFQYYEKEERGRGNFPDRFSARQFPNYSSELNVNALLLGDSALYLCASSRRAPYNEQFFGPGTRLTVL.

V usage is TRBV4-2 and J usage is TRBJ1-5; D perhaps matches TRBD1 (5 bases). V was trimmed by 5 bases and J by 4 bases, leaving 12 bases between them. The V gene's germline CDR1 is LGHNA and CDR2 YNFKEQ. This CDR3 has 14 amino acids. CDR3 residues: CASSSGTQNQPQHF. CDR3 coding DNA: TGTGCCAGCAGCTCCGGGACCCAAAATCAGCCCCAGCATTTT.

This clone was detected only a few times. The chain uses TRBV4-3 and TRBJ2-3; tentatively, D is TRBD1 (6 bases). The germline V gene has CDR1 LGHNA and CDR2 YSLEER. The CDR3 totals 16 residues. V was pared by 4 bases and J by 1 base, with 15 bases between. This CDR3 is CASSRQGRGGTDTQYF. The DNA for the CDR3 is TGCGCCAGCAGCCGGCAAGGCAGGGGAGGCACAGATACGCAGTATTTT.

The chain carries TRBV5-1 and TRBJ2-5; 13 bases align to TRBD2. CDR1 and CDR2 (germline): SGHRS, YFSETQ. After removal of 0 bases from V and 4 bases from J, the junction contained 0 bases not matched to a gene. This CDR3 is 15 amino acids long. DNA for the CDR3: TGCGCCAGCAGCTTGGGGACTAGCGGGGGAGAGACCCAGTACTTC. It translates to CASSLGTSGGETQYF.

The rearrangement uses TRBV5-6 and TRBJ2-3; tentative D call: TRBD1 (6 bases). This CDR3 contains 14 residues. Germline lookup yields CDR1 SGHDT and CDR2 YYEEEE. V lost 2 bases and J lost 1, with 8 bases in between. This chain's CDR3 is CASSLGGGTDTQYF. Here the CDR3 DNA reads TGTGCCAGCAGCTTAGGGGGTGGCACAGATACGCAGTATTTT.

The V and J genes are TRBV11-2 and TRBJ2-3, with TRBD2 identical over 9 bases. The germline gives CDR1 SGHAT, CDR2 FQNNGV. V shed 1 base, J shed 4 bases, and the junction held 6 bases outside the gene matches. This CDR3 is 16 amino acids long. The CDR3 region has the DNA TGTGCCAGCAGCTTAGCTGCGGGGGGGCAAGCAGATACGCAGTATTTT. Translated, it gives CASSLAAGGQADTQYF.

The rearrangement links TRBV28 to TRBJ2-2; D is possibly TRBD1 (5 bases). Germline CDR1 MDHEN, CDR2 SYDVKM. The CDR3 is 14 amino acids. V was clipped by 1 base and J by 3 bases, with 6 bases between them. The CDR3 region has the DNA TGTGCCAGCAGTTTATCAGGGTACACCGGGGAGCTGTTTTTT. Amino acids: CASSLSGYTGELFF.

The chain joins TRBV30 to TRBJ1-1, with unresolved D. Germline assignment: CDR1 GTSNPN and CDR2 SVGIG (reference sequence). Trimming removed 2 bases from V and 7 bases from J, with 11 bases in between. The CDR3 extends over 12 amino acids. The CDR3 DNA follows: TGTGCCTGGAGTCCCTACAGCAGTGAAGCTTTCTTT. Protein: CAWSPYSSEAFF.

The rearrangement links TRBV4-1 to TRBJ2-5, with D possibly matching TRBD2 (6 bases). V lost 2 bases to trimming and J lost 5 bases, with 12 bases between them. Germline loops: CDR1 MGHRA, CDR2 YSYEKL. The CDR3 is made up of 14 amino acids. The CDR3 loop is CASSQPGSAETQYF. The CDR3 nucleotides read TGCGCCAGCAGCCAACCCGGGAGTGCGGAGACCCAGTACTTC.

The chain carries TRBV11-1 and TRBJ2-7; perhaps TRBD1 as D (6 bases). Germline V lookup: CDR1 SGHAT, CDR2 FQDESV (reference sequence). CDR3 length equals 14 residues. Trimming took 6 bases from V and 3 from J, leaving 15 bases between them. The CDR3 loop is CASSSTGNRYEQYF. The CDR3 bases are TGTGCCAGCAGTAGTACAGGGAACCGCTACGAGCAGTACTTC.